The sequence of this T cell receptor (beta chain) was determined in a study of cytomegalovirus exposure and HLA in healthy donors. Study information: The study placed about 81% of its roughly 430 genotyped donors in the Caucasian-associated ancestry cluster.

The CDR3 sequence is 15 residues long. J gave up 7 bases and V 0 bases, and 9 bases lay outside the gene matches. Germline loops: CDR1 MNHEY, CDR2 SMNVEV (reference sequence). The PCR had 60 Vbeta and 13 Jbeta primers. Libraries were prepared by immunoSEQ multiplex PCR; TCRdb keeps only in-frame clonotypes and omits some of them. The data show 120,000 or so clones, 80% to 85% seen once. V and J are TRBV27 and TRBJ2-7, with 7 bases aligning to TRBD1. The sequencing input was PBMCs. The origin of this receptor is a human donor in good health. The CDR3 nucleotides are TGTGCCAGCAGTTTATCACCCCAGGGGGTAAGGGAGCAGTACTTC. Translated: CASSLSPQGVREQYF.